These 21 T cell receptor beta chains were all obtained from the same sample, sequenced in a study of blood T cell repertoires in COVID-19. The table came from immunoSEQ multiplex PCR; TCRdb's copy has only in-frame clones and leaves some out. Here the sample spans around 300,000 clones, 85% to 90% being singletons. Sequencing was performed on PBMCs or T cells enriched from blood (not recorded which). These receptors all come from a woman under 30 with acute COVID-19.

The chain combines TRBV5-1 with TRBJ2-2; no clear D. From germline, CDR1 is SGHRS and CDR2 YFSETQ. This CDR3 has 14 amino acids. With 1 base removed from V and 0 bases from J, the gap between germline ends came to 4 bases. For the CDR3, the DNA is TGCGCCAGCAGCTTGCACACGAACACCGGGGAGCTGTTTTTT. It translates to CASSLHTNTGELFF.

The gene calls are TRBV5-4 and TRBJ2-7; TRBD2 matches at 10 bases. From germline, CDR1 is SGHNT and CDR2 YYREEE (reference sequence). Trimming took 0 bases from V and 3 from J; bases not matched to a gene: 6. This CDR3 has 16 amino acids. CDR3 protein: CASSLASGSIGYEQYF. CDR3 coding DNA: TGTGCCAGCAGCTTGGCTAGCGGGAGTATCGGCTACGAGCAGTACTTC.

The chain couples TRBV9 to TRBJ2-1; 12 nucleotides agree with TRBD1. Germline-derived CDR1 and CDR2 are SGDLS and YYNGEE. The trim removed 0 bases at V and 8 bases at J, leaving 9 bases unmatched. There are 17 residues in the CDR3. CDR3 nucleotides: TGTGCCAGCAGCGTAGGCCAAGGGGACAGGGGGCCGGATGAGCAGTTCTTC. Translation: CASSVGQGDRGPDEQFF.

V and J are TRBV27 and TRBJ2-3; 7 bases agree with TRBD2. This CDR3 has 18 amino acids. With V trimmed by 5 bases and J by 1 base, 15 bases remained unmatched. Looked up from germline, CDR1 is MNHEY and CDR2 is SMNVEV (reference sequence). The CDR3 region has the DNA TGTGCCAGCAGTCCCCTTCCATCCAGGGCGGGAGGCACAGATACGCAGTATTTT. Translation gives CASSPLPSRAGGTDTQYF.

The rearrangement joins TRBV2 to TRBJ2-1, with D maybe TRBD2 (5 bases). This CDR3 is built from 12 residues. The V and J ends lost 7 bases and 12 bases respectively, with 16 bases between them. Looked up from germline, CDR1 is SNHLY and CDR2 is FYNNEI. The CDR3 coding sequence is TGTGCCAGCAACGCCCTCCCCGCGGGGCAGTTCTTC. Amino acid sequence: CASNALPAGQFF.

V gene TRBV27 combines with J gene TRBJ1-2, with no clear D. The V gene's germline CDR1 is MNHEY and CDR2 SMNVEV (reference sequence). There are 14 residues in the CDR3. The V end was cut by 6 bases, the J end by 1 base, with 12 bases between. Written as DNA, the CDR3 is TGTGCCAGCAGCCCAGTGGACTTTAACTATGGCTACACCTTC. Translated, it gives CASSPVDFNYGYTF.

The CDR3 spells CAWSTSGYTEAFF. CDR3 DNA sequence: TGTGCCTGGAGTACTTCAGGGTATACTGAAGCTTTCTTT. The rearrangement uses TRBV30 and TRBJ1-1, with D perhaps matching TRBD1 (5 bases). With 2 bases removed from V and 5 bases from J, the gap between germline ends came to 12 bases. CDR1 is GTSNPN and CDR2 is SVGIG in the germline V gene (reference sequence). The CDR3 has 13 amino acids.

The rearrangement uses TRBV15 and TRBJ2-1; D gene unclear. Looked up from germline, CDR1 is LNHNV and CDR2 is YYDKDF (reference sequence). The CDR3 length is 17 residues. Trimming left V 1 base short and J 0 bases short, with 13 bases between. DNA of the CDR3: TGTGCCACCAGCAGAGCTCTGGCAGGAAGCTCCTACAATGAGCAGTTCTTC. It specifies CATSRALAGSSYNEQFF.

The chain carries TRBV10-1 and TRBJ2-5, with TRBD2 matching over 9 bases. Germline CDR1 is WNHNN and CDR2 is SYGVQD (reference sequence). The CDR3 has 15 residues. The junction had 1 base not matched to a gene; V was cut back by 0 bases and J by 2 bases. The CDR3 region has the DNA TGCGCCAGCAGTGAGTCGACTAGCGGACAAGAGACCCAGTACTTC. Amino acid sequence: CASSESTSGQETQYF.

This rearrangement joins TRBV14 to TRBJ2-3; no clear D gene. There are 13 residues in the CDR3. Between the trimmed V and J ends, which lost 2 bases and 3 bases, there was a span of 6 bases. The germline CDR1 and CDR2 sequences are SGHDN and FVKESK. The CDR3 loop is CASSQQLTDTQYF. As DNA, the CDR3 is TGTGCCAGCAGCCAACAACTGACAGATACGCAGTATTTT.

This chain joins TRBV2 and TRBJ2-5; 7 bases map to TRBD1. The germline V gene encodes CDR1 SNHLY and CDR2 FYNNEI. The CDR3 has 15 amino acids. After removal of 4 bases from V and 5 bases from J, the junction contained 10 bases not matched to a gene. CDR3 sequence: CASSVSTTGWETQYF. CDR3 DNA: TGTGCCAGCAGTGTATCAACGACAGGGTGGGAGACCCAGTACTTC.

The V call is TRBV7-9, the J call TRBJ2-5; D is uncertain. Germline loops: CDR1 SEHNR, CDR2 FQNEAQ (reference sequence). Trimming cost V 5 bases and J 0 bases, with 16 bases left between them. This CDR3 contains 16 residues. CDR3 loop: CASSDANAADQETQYF. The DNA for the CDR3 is TGTGCCAGCAGCGACGCTAATGCGGCGGACCAAGAGACCCAGTACTTC.

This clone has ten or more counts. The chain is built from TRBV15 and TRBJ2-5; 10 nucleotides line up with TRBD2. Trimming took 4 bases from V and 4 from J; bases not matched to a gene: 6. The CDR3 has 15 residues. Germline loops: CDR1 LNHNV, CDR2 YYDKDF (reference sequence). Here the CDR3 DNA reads TGTGCCACCAGCACTAGCGGGAGTAGGGGAGAGACCCAGTACTTC. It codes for CATSTSGSRGETQYF.

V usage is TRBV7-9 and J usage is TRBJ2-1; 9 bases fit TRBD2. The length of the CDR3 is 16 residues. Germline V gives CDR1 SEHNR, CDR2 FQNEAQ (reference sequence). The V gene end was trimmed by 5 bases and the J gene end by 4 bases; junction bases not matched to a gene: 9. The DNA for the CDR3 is TGTGCCAGCAGCGAAACCGGGACTAGCAGTTACAATGAGCAGTTCTTC. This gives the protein CASSETGTSSYNEQFF.

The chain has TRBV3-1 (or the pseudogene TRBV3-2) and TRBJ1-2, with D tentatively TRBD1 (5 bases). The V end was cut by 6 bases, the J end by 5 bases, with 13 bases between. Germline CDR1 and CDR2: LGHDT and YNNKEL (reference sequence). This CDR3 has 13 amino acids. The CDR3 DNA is TGTGCCAGCAGTCCGACAGATCAATATGGCTACACCTTC. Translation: CASSPTDQYGYTF.

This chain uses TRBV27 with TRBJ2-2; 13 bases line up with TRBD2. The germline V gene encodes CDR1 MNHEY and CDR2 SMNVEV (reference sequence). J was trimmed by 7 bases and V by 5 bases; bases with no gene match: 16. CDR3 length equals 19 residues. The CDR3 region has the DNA TGTGCCAGCAGTGGGCAGGGGGGACTAGCGGGAATGGCCGTCGGGGAGCTGTTTTTT. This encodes CASSGQGGLAGMAVGELFF.

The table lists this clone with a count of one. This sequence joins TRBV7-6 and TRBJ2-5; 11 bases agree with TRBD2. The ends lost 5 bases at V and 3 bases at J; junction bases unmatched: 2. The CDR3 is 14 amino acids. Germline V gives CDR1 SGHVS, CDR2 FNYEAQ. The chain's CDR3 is CASSQGLAEETQYF. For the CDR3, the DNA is TGTGCCAGCAGCCAGGGACTAGCGGAAGAGACCCAGTACTTC. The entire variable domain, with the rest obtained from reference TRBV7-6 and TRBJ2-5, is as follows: GAGVSQSPRYKVTKRGQDVALRCDPISGHVSLYWYRQALGQGPEFLTYFNYEAQQDKSGLPNDRFSAERPEGSISTLTIQRTEQRDSAMYRCASSQGLAEETQYFGPGTRLLVL.

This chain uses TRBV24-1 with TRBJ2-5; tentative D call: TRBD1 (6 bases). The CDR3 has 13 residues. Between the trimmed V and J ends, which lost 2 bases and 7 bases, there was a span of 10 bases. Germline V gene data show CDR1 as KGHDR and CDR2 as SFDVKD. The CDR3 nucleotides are TGTGCCACCAGTGATTGGACAGAGGGGACCCAGTACTTC. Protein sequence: CATSDWTEGTQYF.

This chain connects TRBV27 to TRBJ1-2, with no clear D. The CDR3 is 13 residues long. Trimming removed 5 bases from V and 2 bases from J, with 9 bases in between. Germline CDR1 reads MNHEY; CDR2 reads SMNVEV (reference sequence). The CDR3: CASSKQLNYGYTF. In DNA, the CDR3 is TGTGCCAGCAGTAAACAGTTGAACTATGGCTACACCTTC.

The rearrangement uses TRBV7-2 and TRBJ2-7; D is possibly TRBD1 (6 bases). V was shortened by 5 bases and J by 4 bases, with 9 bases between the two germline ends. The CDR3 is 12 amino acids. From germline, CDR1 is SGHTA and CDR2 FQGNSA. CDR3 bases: TGTGCCAGCAGCAGACAGGTTTACGAGCAGTACTTC. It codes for CASSRQVYEQYF.

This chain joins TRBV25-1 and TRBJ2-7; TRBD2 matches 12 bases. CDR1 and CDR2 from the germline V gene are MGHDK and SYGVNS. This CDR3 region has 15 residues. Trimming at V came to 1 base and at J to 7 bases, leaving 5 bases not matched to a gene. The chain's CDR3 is CASSEFGLAGREQYF. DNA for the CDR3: TGTGCCAGCAGTGAATTTGGACTAGCGGGAAGGGAGCAGTACTTC.